Sequencing of this T cell receptor beta chain was carried out in a study of CD8+CD57+ T cells in acquired aplastic anemia. Study-level background: Yields of DNA that came from sorted CD4+ and CD8+ cells averaged 3.2 ug. Overall study results and limits: Patient and control CD8+ Simpson's diversity was not significantly different.

In patients chosen for sequencing, flow cytometry had shown CD8+CD57+ cell expansion. Diagnosis of severe acquired aplastic anemia applied to all patients. Among the patients, none had received any therapy at the time of blood sampling. This clonotype turned up a few times. The antigen remains unidentified. This CDR3 region has 13 residues. V shed 5 bases, J shed 6 bases, and the junction held 4 bases outside the gene matches. Germline CDR1 and CDR2: LNHDA and SQIVND (reference sequence). The TCR beta profiling, which covered VDJ combination and CDR3 sequence, was carried out using genomic DNA as the template. TCRdb re-derived calls from the reads in MiXCR, one entry per CDR3 protein. Among 260,000 or so distinct CDR3 sequences listed, around 46% were seen once.

The source material was sorted CD4+, CD8+, or CD8+CD57+ T cells (not recorded which) from PBMCs. The clonotype originates from a human donor with aplastic anemia. This chain connects TRBV19 to TRBJ1-5; 7 bases line up with TRBD1. CDR3 DNA sequence: TGTGCCAGTAGTTTACAGGGGCCTCAGCCCCAGCATTTT. Translating it yields CASSLQGPQPQHF.